This T cell receptor (beta chain) appears in the sequencing data of a study of blood T cell repertoires in COVID-19. As for the study in general: Sites across the United States, Italy and Spain contributed samples from acute and convalescent COVID-19. From T cells, B-cell-depleted T cells, or PBMCs came the material, which was cDNA or gDNA.

Enrollees, roughly 18 to 95 years old, lived in 24 US areas. Per germline, CDR1 SGHTA and CDR2 FQGNSA. V lost 5 bases to trimming and J lost 3 bases; unmatched junction nucleotides: 17. The CDR3 totals 18 residues. This clone occurred once. In the original workflow: Reference gene primer amplification yielded estimated nucleated cell counts. Produced via immunoSEQ multiplex PCR; TCRdb's table is partial and in-frame only. Clonal size and the V and J genes are those of that table, whereas D and trimming came from the DNA. The table lists almost 500,000 clones, 75% to 90% of them singletons, with approximately 8% in the top ten.

Source material: PBMCs or T cells enriched from blood (not recorded which). The chain links TRBV7-2 to TRBJ2-7, with 9 bases matching TRBD1. The sequence derives from a woman aged 55-70 years who had recovered from COVID-19. CDR3 sequence: CASSPEAGLGTGIYEQYF. The DNA of the CDR3 is TGTGCCAGCAGCCCTGAAGCCGGTCTAGGGACAGGGATCTACGAGCAGTACTTC.